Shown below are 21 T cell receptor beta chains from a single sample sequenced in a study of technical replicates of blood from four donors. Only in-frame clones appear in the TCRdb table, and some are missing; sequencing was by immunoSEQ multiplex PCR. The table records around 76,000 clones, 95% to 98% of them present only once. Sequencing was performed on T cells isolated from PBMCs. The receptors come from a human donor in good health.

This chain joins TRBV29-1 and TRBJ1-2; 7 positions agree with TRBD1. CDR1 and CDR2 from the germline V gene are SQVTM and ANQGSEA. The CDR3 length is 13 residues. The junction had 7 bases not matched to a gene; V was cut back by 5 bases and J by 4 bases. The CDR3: CSVSRDSLYGYTF. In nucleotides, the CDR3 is TGCAGCGTTTCCCGGGACAGCCTCTATGGCTACACCTTC.

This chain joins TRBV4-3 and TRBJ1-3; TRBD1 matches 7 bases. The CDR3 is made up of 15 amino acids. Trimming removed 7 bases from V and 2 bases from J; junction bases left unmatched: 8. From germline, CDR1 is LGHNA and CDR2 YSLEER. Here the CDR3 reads CASTGGRGPGNTIYF. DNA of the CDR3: TGCGCCAGCACGGGAGGGAGGGGGCCTGGAAACACCATATATTTT.

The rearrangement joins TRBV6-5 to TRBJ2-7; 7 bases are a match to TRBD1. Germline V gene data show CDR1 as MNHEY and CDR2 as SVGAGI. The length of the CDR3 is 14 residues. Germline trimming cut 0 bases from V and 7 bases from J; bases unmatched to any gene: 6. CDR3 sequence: CASSYSGRGWEQYF. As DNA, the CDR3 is TGTGCCAGCAGTTACTCCGGCAGGGGGTGGGAGCAGTACTTC.

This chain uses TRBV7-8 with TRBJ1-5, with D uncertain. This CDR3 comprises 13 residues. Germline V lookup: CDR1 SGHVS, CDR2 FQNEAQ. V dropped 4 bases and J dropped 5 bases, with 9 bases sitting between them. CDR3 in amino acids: CASSSPQDQPQHF. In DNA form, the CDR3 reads TGTGCCAGCAGCTCACCACAAGATCAGCCCCAGCATTTT.

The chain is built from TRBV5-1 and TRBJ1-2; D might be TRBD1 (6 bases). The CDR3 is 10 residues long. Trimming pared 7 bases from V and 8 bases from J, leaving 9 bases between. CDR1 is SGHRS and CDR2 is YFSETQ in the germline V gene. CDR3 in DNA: TGCGCCAGCGGGGGCAGGGGCTACACCTTC. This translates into CASGGRGYTF.

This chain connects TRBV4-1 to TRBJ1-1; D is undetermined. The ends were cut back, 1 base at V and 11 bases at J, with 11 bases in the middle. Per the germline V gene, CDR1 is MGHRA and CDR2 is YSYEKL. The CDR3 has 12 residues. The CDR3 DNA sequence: TGCGCCAGCAGCCAAGGTCGGACTCCGGCTTTCTTT. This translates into CASSQGRTPAFF.

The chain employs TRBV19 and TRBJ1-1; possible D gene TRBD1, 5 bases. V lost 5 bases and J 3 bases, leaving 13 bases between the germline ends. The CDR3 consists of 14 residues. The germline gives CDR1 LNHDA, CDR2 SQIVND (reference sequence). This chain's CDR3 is CASSFDLGDTEAFF. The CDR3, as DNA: TGTGCCAGTAGTTTTGATCTAGGGGACACTGAAGCTTTCTTT.

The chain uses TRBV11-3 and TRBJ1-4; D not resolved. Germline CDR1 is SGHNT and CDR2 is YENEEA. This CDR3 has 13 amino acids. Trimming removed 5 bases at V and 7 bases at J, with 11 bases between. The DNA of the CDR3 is TGTGCCAGCAGCATGGGAGTAGGTGAAAAACTGTTTTTT. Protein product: CASSMGVGEKLFF.

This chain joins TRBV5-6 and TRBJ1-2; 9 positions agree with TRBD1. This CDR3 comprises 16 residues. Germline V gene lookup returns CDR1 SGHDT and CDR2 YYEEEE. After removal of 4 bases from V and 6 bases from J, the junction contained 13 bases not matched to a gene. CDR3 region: CASSPIDRGDIDGYTF. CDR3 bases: TGTGCCAGCAGCCCGATAGACAGGGGGGATATAGATGGCTACACCTTC.

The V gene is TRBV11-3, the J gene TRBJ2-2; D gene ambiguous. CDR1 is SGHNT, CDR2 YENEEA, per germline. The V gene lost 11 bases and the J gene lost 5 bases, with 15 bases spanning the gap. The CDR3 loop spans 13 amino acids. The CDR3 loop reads CAQQTRSTGELFF. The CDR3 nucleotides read TGTGCCCAGCAGACCCGGAGTACCGGGGAGCTGTTTTTT.

The CDR3 loop is CAISEGQGSTEAFF. For the CDR3, the DNA is TGTGCCATCAGTGAGGGACAGGGTAGCACTGAAGCTTTCTTT. V and J are TRBV10-3 and TRBJ1-1, with 8 bases that match TRBD1. V gave up 2 bases and J gave up 4 bases; unmatched junction bases: 3. This CDR3 contains 14 residues. CDR1 ENHRY and CDR2 SYGVKD come from the germline V gene.

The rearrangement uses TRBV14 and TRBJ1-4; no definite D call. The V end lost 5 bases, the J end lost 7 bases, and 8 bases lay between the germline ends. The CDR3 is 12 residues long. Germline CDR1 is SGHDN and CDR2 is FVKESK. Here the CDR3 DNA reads TGTGCCAGCAGCTACAGTGGTGAAAAACTGTTTTTT. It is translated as CASSYSGEKLFF.

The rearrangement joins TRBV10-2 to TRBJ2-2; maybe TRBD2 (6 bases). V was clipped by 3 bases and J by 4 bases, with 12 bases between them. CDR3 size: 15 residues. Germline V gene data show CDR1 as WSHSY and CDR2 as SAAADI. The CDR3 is CASSEYGSVTGELFF. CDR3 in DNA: TGCGCCAGCAGTGAATACGGGAGCGTCACCGGGGAGCTGTTTTTT.

The CDR3 coding sequence is TGTGCCAGCAGACCGTCACAGGCAAGAAACACTGAAGCTTTCTTT. Translation gives CASRPSQARNTEAFF. The V gene is TRBV27, the J gene TRBJ1-1, with D possibly TRBD1 on 5 matching bases. The CDR3 runs 15 residues. Germline V CDR1 and CDR2: MNHEY, SMNVEV (reference sequence). V gave up 6 bases and J gave up 2 bases, with 16 bases separating them.

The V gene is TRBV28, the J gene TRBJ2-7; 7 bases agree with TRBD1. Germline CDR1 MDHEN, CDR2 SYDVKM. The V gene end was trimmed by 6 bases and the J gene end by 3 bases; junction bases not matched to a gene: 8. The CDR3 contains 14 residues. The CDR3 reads CASSTSNRGYEQYF. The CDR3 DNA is TGTGCCAGCAGCACGAGCAACAGGGGCTACGAGCAGTACTTC.

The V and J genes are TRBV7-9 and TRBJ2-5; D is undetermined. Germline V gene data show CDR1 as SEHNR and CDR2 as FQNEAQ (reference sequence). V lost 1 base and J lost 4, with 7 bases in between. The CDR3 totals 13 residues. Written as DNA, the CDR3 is TGTGCCAGCAGCTTAGGTGGAGTAGAGACCCAGTACTTC. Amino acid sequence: CASSLGGVETQYF.

CDR3 nucleotides: TGTGCCAGCAGCTCCCCGTCCTACGAGCAGTACTTC. This codes for CASSSPSYEQYF. The chain combines TRBV7-9 with TRBJ2-7; no firm D call. The CDR3 consists of 12 residues. The germline V and J ends were trimmed by 4 bases and 1 base, with 5 bases remaining between them. CDR1 is SEHNR, CDR2 FQNEAQ, per germline (reference sequence). The full variable domain, in which reference TRBV7-9 and TRBJ2-7 provide the parts outside the CDR3, is DTGVSQNPRHKITKRGQNVTFRCDPISEHNRLYWYRQTLGQGPEFLTYFQNEAQLEKSRLLSDRFSAERPKGSFSTLEIQRTEQGDSAMYLCASSSPSYEQYFGPGTRLTVT.

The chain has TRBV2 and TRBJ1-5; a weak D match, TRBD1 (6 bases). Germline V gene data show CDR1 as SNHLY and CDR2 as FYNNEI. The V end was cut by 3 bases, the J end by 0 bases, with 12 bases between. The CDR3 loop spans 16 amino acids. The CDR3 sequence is CASSDATGISNQPQHF. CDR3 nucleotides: TGTGCCAGCAGTGACGCGACAGGAATTAGCAATCAGCCCCAGCATTTT.

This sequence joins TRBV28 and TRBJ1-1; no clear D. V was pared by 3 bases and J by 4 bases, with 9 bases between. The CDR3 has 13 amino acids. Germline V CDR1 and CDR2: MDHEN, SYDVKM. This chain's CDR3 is CASSLSDFTEAFF. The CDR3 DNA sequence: TGTGCCAGCAGTTTGTCAGACTTCACTGAAGCTTTCTTT.

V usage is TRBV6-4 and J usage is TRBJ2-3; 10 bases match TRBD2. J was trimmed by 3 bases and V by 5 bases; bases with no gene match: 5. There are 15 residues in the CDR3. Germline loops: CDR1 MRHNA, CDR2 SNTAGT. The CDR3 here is CASSRSSGRTDTQYF. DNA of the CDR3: TGTGCCAGCAGTCGTTCTAGCGGGAGAACAGATACGCAGTATTTT.

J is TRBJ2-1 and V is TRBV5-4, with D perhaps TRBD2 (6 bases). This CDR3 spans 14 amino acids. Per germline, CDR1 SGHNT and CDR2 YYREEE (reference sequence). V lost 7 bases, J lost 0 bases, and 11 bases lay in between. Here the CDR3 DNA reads TGTGCCAGCGGGTTTAGCGGCTCCTACAATGAGCAGTTCTTC. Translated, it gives CASGFSGSYNEQFF.